The following is a T cell receptor (beta chain) sequence with its context. The antigen remains unidentified. This entry is derived from a study of response to subunit inactivated influenza vaccine. MiXCR, applied by TCRdb to the RT-PCR reads, yields one record per CDR3 protein. The sample has fewer than 700,000 distinct CDR3 sequences, approximately 13% seen once. With 4 bases removed from V and 3 bases from J, the gap between germline ends came to 20 bases. The CDR3 is made up of 17 amino acids. The germline V gene has CDR1 SGHTA and CDR2 FQGNSA. Overall study findings and caveats: Authors suggested few new T cells are recruited by each seasonal influenza vaccination.

Here the sequenced sample was PBMCs from blood, taken around seven weeks after vaccination. The origin of this receptor is a man aged 50-60 years who received an inactivated influenza vaccine. J is TRBJ2-3 and V is TRBV7-2, with a tentative D call TRBD1 (5 bases). The DNA for the CDR3 is TGTGCCAGCAGCTCCCGAATACAGGTCTTGGGGACAGATACGCAGTATTTT. This gives the protein CASSSRIQVLGTDTQYF.